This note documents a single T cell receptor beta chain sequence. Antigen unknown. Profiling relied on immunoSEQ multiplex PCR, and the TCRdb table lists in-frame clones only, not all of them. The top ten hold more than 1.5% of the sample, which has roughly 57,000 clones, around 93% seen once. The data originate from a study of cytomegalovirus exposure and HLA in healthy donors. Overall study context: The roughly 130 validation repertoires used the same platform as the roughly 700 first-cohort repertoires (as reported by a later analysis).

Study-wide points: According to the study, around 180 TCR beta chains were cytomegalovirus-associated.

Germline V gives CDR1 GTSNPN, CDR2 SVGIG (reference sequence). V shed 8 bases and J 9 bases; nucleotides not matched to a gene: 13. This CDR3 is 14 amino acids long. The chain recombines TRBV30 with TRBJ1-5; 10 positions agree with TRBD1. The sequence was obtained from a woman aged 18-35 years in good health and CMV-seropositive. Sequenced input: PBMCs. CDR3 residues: CAGSRTGGRVPQHF. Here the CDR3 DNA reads TGTGCCGGTTCCAGGACAGGGGGTCGCGTGCCCCAGCATTTT.